This TCR beta chain was identified in a study of post-analysis software for immune sequencing data. This clonotype was seen more than once but under ten times. Its antigen remains unidentified. An end of the junction differs from the germline gene, which may be a read error. Broader study findings: People with multiple sclerosis had a significantly lower normalized Chao1 diversity than controls did.

Unique molecular identifiers tagged the TCR beta cDNA libraries. T cells, about 0.95 to 10 million of them, yielded a few hundred thousand cDNA molecules. TCRdb reanalysed the PCR reads using MiXCR and keeps one entry per CDR3 protein. This sample has some 500,000 distinct CDR3 sequences, with 45% found just once. This TCR came from a girl under 18 with multiple sclerosis. The material sequenced was blood.

Here the CDR3 reads CASSLAPGNTEAFF. The CDR3 DNA sequence: TGCGCCAGCAGCTTGGCCCCAGGGAATACTGAAGCTTTCTTT. The rearrangement joins TRBV7-2 to TRBJ1-1; TRBD1 is a possible D gene (5 bases). Per germline, CDR1 SGHTA and CDR2 FQGNSA. CDR3 length: 14 amino acids.